This T cell receptor beta chain originates from a study of T cell responses to AZD1222 COVID-19 vaccine. Germline lookup yields CDR1 MNHNY and CDR2 SVGAGI (reference sequence). The CDR3 covers 15 residues. V lost 0 bases to trimming and J lost 0 bases, with 8 bases between them. The assay was immunoSEQ multiplex PCR, and TCRdb's table has in-frame clones only and misses some. The table shows 80,000 or so clones, with over 75% occurring only once. The chain has TRBV6-6 and TRBJ2-5, with D perhaps matching TRBD1 or TRBD2 (5 bases each). Specimen: peripheral blood, collected 28 days after the second AZD1222 dose. This clonotype was obtained from an adult who received the AZD1222 COVID-19 vaccine. CDR3 sequence reads: CASSYSGVYQETQYF. The CDR3 coding sequence is TGTGCCAGCAGTTACTCGGGGGTGTACCAAGAGACCCAGTACTTC.